This T cell receptor beta chain was documented in a study of T cell therapy after organ transplantation. Looked up from germline, CDR1 is MNHEY and CDR2 is SMNVEV (reference sequence). The V and J ends lost 1 base and 3 bases respectively, with 7 bases between them. The CDR3 has 14 residues. Time point given: 20-29 weeks after completion of therapy. These patients had received solid-organ transplants and had drug-resistant or recurrent cytomegalovirus. This clone has only one observation. Its antigen remains unidentified. Libraries were prepared by immunoSEQ multiplex PCR; TCRdb keeps only in-frame clonotypes and omits some of them. Of over 20,000 clones listed, 80% to 85% were seen once; the top ten hold around 36%.

The sequence was obtained from a human patient who had received a solid organ transplant and had CMV disease. A subset of T cells may come from the graft donor. The sample consisted of CD8+ T cells from blood, taken after autologous CMV-specific T cell therapy. The chain joins TRBV27 to TRBJ2-1, with a weak D call TRBD1 (5 bases). CDR3 DNA: TGTGCCAGCAGTTTATGGGGCCACTACAATGAGCAGTTCTTC. Its protein is CASSLWGHYNEQFF.